The following is a T cell receptor (beta chain) sequence with its context. A few counts support this clone. This receptor's antigen is unknown. Base qualities are missing; no much larger clone stands one base away. Enrolling through a virtual design, the prospective study's participants ranged in age from roughly 18 to 100 years and lived across about two dozen United States geographic areas. In the prospective study, participants were assigned to cohorts based on the clinical history participants reported in a screening survey and a study questionnaire. Recovered participants in ImmuneRACE Cohort 3 were defined by two consecutive negative NP/OP PCR tests, clearance by a healthcare professional, or resolution of symptoms. Mobile phlebotomists in the prospective study collected whole blood, serum and a nasopharyngeal or oropharyngeal swab from every participant. Prospective study participants could optionally give additional blood draws and questionnaires over an approximately two-month period. Blood samples from the prospective study were shipped frozen or at room temperature prior to DNA extraction.

This entry is derived from a study of blood T cell repertoires in COVID-19 (dated by TCRdb to 2020 to 2021). A note on the overall study: Samples covering the acute and convalescent phases of COVID-19 were provided by collaborators in the United States, Italy and Spain. The material from the prospective study consisted of cDNA or gDNA derived from T cells, B-cell-depleted T cells, or PBMCs. The dataset comprised deeply sampled blood TCRbeta repertoires from subjects exposed to, actively infected with, or recovered from COVID-19. The repertoires were released in a freely available public database intended as a resource for research on the immune response to SARS-CoV-2. Samples were obtained from the ongoing ImmuneRACE study (first 160 participants) and from over 1,000 subjects provided by 6 global collaborators. A de-identified subject ID, COVID-19 status, age in years and sex were almost always included in the sample metadata. Where available, HLA class I and class II types were obtained from metadata supplied by the sample provider rather than from assay-based typing. Points the paper makes about the study in general: Clinical and demographic metadata were provided uncurated, with the amount varying by source and participant.

The immunoSEQ Assay, a bias-controlled multiplex PCR, was used to amplify TCRbeta CDR3 regions from genomic DNA. Concerning the study's data processing: The number of nucleated cells in each sample was estimated by amplification of reference gene primers within the assay. To quantify the absolute abundance of each unique TCRbeta CDR3 rearrangement, sequence reads were collapsed and filtered. For each sample, productive Simpson clonality was calculated by taking the square root of Simpson's diversity index across productive rearrangements. Held by TCRdb, this immuneACCESS table contains in-frame sequences only and omits some clones. Under half of the omission traces to an unresolved V gene where checked; the cause of the rest is unknown. The DNA was the basis for D and trimming; V, J and clone size are from that table. A total of some 460,000 clones appear in this sample, 75% to 90% of them only once. The ten largest clones add up to roughly 0.72% of the sample.

Sequenced material: PBMCs or T cells enriched from blood (not recorded which). The origin of this receptor is a woman aged 18-35 years who had recovered from COVID-19.

Read as DNA, the sequence is TGCGCCAGCAGCCAACGGACAGGGTACTCACCCCTCCACTTT. Translation gives CASSQRTGYSPLHF. The chain employs TRBV4-1 and TRBJ1-6; 8 bases in the middle match TRBD1. The CDR3 starts with the cysteine, ends with the phenylalanine, and has 14 residues. The DNA shown is the 42-base CDR3, in frame from base 1. The V end gives up 2 bases and the J end 10 bases, leaving 4 bases in the junction not matched to a gene. The CDR1 and CDR2 encoded by the germline V gene are MGHRA and YSYEKL.